This T cell receptor (beta chain) was recorded in a study of T-cell reconstitution after alpha-beta-depleted transplantation in children. The TCRbeta library was prepared with unique molecular identifiers. TCRdb reanalysed the PCR reads using MiXCR and keeps one entry per CDR3 protein. The table shows hundreds of thousands of distinct CDR3 sequences, with 20% to 25% occurring only once. Study findings and constraints: Surviving thymic progenitors and recipient T cells were the source of high TCRbeta diversity at day 60 in some patients. T cells produced anew were the main source of T-cell counts and diversity one year after transplant. As was reported, about two months after transplant, alpha-beta T cells came from several hundred expanded graft clones.

This clonotype was seen more than once but under ten times. The antigen remains undetermined. There are 10 residues in the CDR3. V lost 10 bases to trimming and J lost 13 bases; unmatched junction nucleotides: 9. Germline loops: CDR1 MNHEY, CDR2 SVGAGI. This clonotype was obtained from a boy younger than two who had a stem cell transplant for acute myeloid leukemia, so the T cells may come from the graft donor. The chain carries TRBV6-5 and TRBJ2-5; TRBD1 matches 7 bases. The source was PBMCs, mostly from graft donor cells, collected 360 days after TCRalphabeta/CD19-depleted stem cell transplant. The CDR3 reads CANFLGGRYF. As DNA, the CDR3 is TGTGCCAATTTCCTAGGGGGCCGGTACTTC.